A selection of T cell receptor beta chains follows, all from one sample in a study of cytomegalovirus exposure and HLA in healthy donors. TCRdb's table, derived via immunoSEQ multiplex PCR, lists solely in-frame clones and lacks some. Of about 79,000 clones in the sample, 65% to 75% were seen once. Sequenced input: PBMCs. The receptors derive from a man aged 35 to 55 in good health and CMV-seropositive. The CDR3 runs from the conserved cysteine through the conserved F or W. D genes are given only for firm matches. Part of the rows lack a size; the others show once, few, many or a class for expanded clones.

D gene | J gene | V gene | clone size | CDR3 DNA | CDR3 protein
NA | TRBJ1-3 | TRBV7-2 | NA | TGTGCCAGCAGCTTAGCTGGGGGGGGTGGTGGAAACACCATATATTTT | CASSLAGGGGGNTIYF
NA | TRBJ2-1 | TRBV10-3 | NA | TGTGCCATCAGTGGCGGGACCCTAGGCAATGAGCAGTTCTTC | CAISGGTLGNEQFF
TRBD1 | TRBJ1-2 | TRBV6-5 | NA | TGTGCCAGCAGTTACTCGAGGGGGCAGGGTGGCTACACCTTC | CASSYSRGQGGYTF
NA | TRBJ1-1 | TRBV6-5 | NA | TGTGCCAGCAGTTACTCGGGAGGGGTGGCTACTGAAGCTTTCTTT | CASSYSGGVATEAFF
TRBD2 | TRBJ2-3 | TRBV2 | NA | TGTGCCAGCAGTGCCCGGACTAGCGGGGGGGCGGATACGCAGTATTTT | CASSARTSGGADTQYF
NA | TRBJ1-4 | TRBV11-2 | NA | TGTGCCAGCAGCAACGTCCGACTTGGAAAACTGTTTTTT | CASSNVRLGKLFF
NA | TRBJ1-5 | TRBV4-3 | NA | TGCGCCAGCAGCCAAGAACCCAGGGCCGGCCAGCCCCAGCATTTT | CASSQEPRAGQPQHF
NA | TRBJ1-1 | TRBV30 | NA | TGTGCCTGGAGCGTGACTTGGTGGAGTGAAGCTTTCTTT | CAWSVTWWSEAFF
TRBD1 | TRBJ1-5 | TRBV19 | NA | TGTGCCAGTATAGGGACAGGGAGGGGAAATCAGCCCCAGCATTTT | CASIGTGRGNQPQHF
TRBD1 | TRBJ2-1 | TRBV6-5 | NA | TGTGCCAGCAGACAGGGGGCGAGGGAGTTCTTC | CASRQGAREFF
TRBD1 | TRBJ2-4 | TRBV10-3 | NA | TGTGCCATCAGTGACCCTGACAGGGGCAAAAACATTCAGTACTTC | CAISDPDRGKNIQYF
NA | TRBJ1-1 | TRBV7-2 | NA | TGTGCCAGCTCCCTCGGGATAAACACTGAAGCTTTCTTT | CASSLGINTEAFF
TRBD2 | TRBJ2-1 | TRBV18 | NA | TGTGCCAGCTCACCACCGGCTCGGAATAGCGGGAGGTGGAGGAATGAGCAGTTCTTC | CASSPPARNSGRWRNEQFF
TRBD1 | TRBJ1-3 | TRBV6-1 | NA | TGTGCCAGCATGGTAGGGGGCGGTGGAAACACCATATATTTT | CASMVGGGGNTIYF
NA | TRBJ1-2 | TRBV10-3 | NA | TGTGCCATCAGTAGGGCAGGGGACTATGGCTACACCTTC | CAISRAGDYGYTF
TRBD2 | TRBJ2-3 | TRBV7-9 | NA | TGTGCCAGCAGCCAAGGCGGGAGATGGGGTGATACGCAGTATTTT | CASSQGGRWGDTQYF
NA | TRBJ1-2 | TRBV30 | NA | TGTGCCTGGGGGGGCTGGCAGGGGCCTAATGGCTACACCTTC | CAWGGWQGPNGYTF
TRBD1 | TRBJ1-6 | TRBV6-5 | NA | TGTGCCAGCAGGGGCGGACAGGGGCGGTATTCACCCCTCCACTTT | CASRGGQGRYSPLHF
NA | TRBJ1-5 | TRBV7-9 | few | TGTGCCAGCAGCTTAAGTAAGGACAGTAATCAGCCCCAGCATTTT | CASSLSKDSNQPQHF
TRBD1 | TRBJ1-1 | TRBV30 | once | TGTGCCTGGTCTCAGGGGGCAAGGGAAGCTTTCTTT | CAWSQGAREAFF
TRBD2 | TRBJ2-7 | TRBV9 | once | TGTGCCAGCAGCCCAGTAGCGGGGGGGTTCTACGAGCAGTACTTC | CASSPVAGGFYEQYF
TRBD2 | TRBJ2-7 | TRBV15 | NA | TGTGCCACCAGCAGACCGAACAAAGGGTATAGCGGGAGTAGTTACGAGCAGTACTTC | CATSRPNKGYSGSSYEQYF
NA | TRBJ1-1 | TRBV11-2 | NA | TGTGCCAGCAGCCGTCTAGCTGAAGCTTTCTTT | CASSRLAEAFF
NA | TRBJ1-1 | TRBV13 | NA | TGTGCCAGCAGCCCCGGAAGGGGGTTTGGAGCTTTCTTT | CASSPGRGFGAFF
NA | TRBJ1-1 | TRBV28 | NA | TGTGCCAGCCACCTGGCGGGGGCAAAGGGGGCTTTCTTT | CASHLAGAKGAFF
NA | TRBJ2-1 | TRBV4-1 | NA | TGCGCCAGCAGCCAAGACTGGGCGGGACGTGGGTTCTTC | CASSQDWAGRGFF
NA | TRBJ2-1 | TRBV7-3 | NA | TGTGCCAGCAGGTTGCTGGGCCGGGAGCAGTTCTTC | CASRLLGREQFF
NA | TRBJ2-5 | TRBV27 | NA | TGTGCCAGCAGTGATAGCGGAAGCCAAGAGACCCAGTACTTC | CASSDSGSQETQYF
NA | TRBJ2-2 | TRBV6-5 | once | TGTGCCAGCAGTAGGGGCACCGGGGAGCTGTTTTTT | CASSRGTGELFF
TRBD1 | TRBJ1-2 | TRBV5-4 | few | TGTGCCAGCAGCTTTCAGGGGGAGCCATCCTATGGCTACACCTTC | CASSFQGEPSYGYTF
TRBD1 | TRBJ2-7 | TRBV4-2 | once | TGTGCCAGCAGCCAAGAGGGGGGACAGGACTACGAGCAGTACTTC | CASSQEGGQDYEQYF
NA | TRBJ2-7 | TRBV5-4 | NA | TGTGCCAGCAGCGCCGGGACTCTATTGAGCTCCTACGAGCAGTACTTC | CASSAGTLLSSYEQYF
TRBD1 | TRBJ2-5 | TRBV5-1 | NA | TGCGCCAGCAGCCACGAGGGACAGGGGGAGACCCAGTACTTC | CASSHEGQGETQYF
TRBD1 | TRBJ1-1 | TRBV7-3 | medium-sized | TGTGCCAGCAGCTTAAGTTTGACAGGGGAAACTGAAGCTTTCTTT | CASSLSLTGETEAFF
NA | TRBJ2-5 | TRBV7-2 | NA | TGTGCCAGCAGCACCGGGGAGACCCAGTACTTC | CASSTGETQYF
NA | TRBJ2-7 | TRBV2 | NA | TGTGCCAGCAGGATGACAGGATCCTCCTACGAGCAGTACTTC | CASRMTGSSYEQYF
NA | TRBJ2-1 | TRBV6-6 | NA | TGTGCCAGCAGTGAGATTTTAGAACACAATGAGCAGTTCTTC | CASSEILEHNEQFF
TRBD1 | TRBJ1-5 | TRBV7-2 | NA | TGTGCCAGCAGCCTACGGACAGGGGCAAGCAATCAGCCCCAGCATTTT | CASSLRTGASNQPQHF
TRBD1 | TRBJ1-1 | TRBV10-3 | few | TGTGCCAGCAGTCCCCGGGACAGGGGGGACACTGAAGCTTTCTTT | CASSPRDRGDTEAFF
NA | TRBJ1-1 | TRBV19 | once | TGTGCCAGTATTAGGGGAGGGGCGGACACTGAAGCTTTCTTT | CASIRGGADTEAFF
TRBD2 | TRBJ2-7 | TRBV5-6 | NA | TGTGCCAGCAGCCCGGGACTAGCGGGGGCCTACGAGCAGTACTTC | CASSPGLAGAYEQYF
NA | TRBJ1-1 | TRBV9 | NA | TGTGCCAGCAGCGTGGGGAGGGATTACACTGAAGCTTTCTTT | CASSVGRDYTEAFF
TRBD1 | TRBJ2-1 | TRBV5-1 | NA | TGCGCCAGCAGCTCGGGTGACAGGGCTAATGAGCAGTTCTTC | CASSSGDRANEQFF
NA | TRBJ1-4 | TRBV21-1 | NA | TGTGCCAGCAGCAAACGGGACAGAACTAATGAAAAACTGTTTTTT | CASSKRDRTNEKLFF
TRBD2 | TRBJ2-1 | TRBV9 | NA | TGTGCCAGCAGTCCCCGTTCTACGAGACTAGCGGTAGATGATGAGCAGTTCTTC | CASSPRSTRLAVDDEQFF
NA | TRBJ2-2 | TRBV7-6 | NA | TGTGCCAGCAGCTTAGGCCGGGACGGGGAGCTGTTTTTT | CASSLGRDGELFF
NA | TRBJ2-2 | TRBV2 | NA | TGTGCCAGCAGCAGGGCGAACACCGGGGAGCTGTTTTTT | CASSRANTGELFF
TRBD2 | TRBJ2-5 | TRBV2 | NA | TGTGCCAGCAGTGGCCCGGGACTACTACAAGAGACCCAGTACTTC | CASSGPGLLQETQYF
NA | TRBJ1-4 | TRBV9 | NA | TGTGCCAGCAGCAAAGGCGGGGGTTTAGCTGAAAAACTGTTTTTT | CASSKGGGLAEKLFF